The source of this T cell receptor (beta chain) is a study of radiotherapy plus CTLA-4 blockade in lung cancer. Study at large: Of the patients, about 19% showed objective responses and roughly 30% attained disease control.

Method: immunoSEQ multiplex PCR; TCRdb's copy keeps in-frame clones and lacks some. The sample lists 55,000 to 80,000 clones, 78% occurring once. Notes on this clone: Its antigen is undetermined. Relative to the germline gene, one junction end is altered; a read error may explain this.

Germline lookup yields CDR1 MDHEN and CDR2 SYDVKM. CDR3 length: 14 amino acids. Those patients who had chemo-refractory metastatic non-small-cell lung cancer were given focal radiation along with CTLA-4 blockade through ipilimumab. Study observations and caveats: Alongside interferon-beta, early blood T cell clone dynamics were reportedly the best predictor of response.

The sequence was obtained from a human donor with non-small cell lung cancer who had a complete response to radiotherapy plus ipilimumab. Sample: peripheral blood, taken from a patient treated with radiotherapy plus ipilimumab. V gene TRBV28 combines with J gene TRBJ1-3, with D uncertain. The CDR3 sequence is CVSSFGSSGNTIYF. The CDR3, as DNA: TGTGTCAGCAGTTTCGGGAGCTCTGGAAACACCATATATTTT.